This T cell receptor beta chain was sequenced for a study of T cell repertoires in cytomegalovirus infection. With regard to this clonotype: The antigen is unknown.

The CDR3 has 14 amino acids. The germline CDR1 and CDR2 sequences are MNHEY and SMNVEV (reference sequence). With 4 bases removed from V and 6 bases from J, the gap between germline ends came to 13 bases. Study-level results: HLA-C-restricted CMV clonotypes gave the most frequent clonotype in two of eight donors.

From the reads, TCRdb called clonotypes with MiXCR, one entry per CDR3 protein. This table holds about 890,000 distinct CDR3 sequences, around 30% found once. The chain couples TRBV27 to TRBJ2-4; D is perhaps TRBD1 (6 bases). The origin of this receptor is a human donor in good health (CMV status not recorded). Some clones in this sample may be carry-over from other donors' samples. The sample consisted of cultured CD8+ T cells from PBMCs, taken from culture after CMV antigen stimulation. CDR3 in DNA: TGTGCCAGCAGTTCAGGGGTTTTGAGAAACATTCAGTACTTC. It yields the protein CASSSGVLRNIQYF.